This T cell receptor beta chain emerged from a study of blood T cell repertoires in COVID-19 (dated by TCRdb to the early 2020s). Regarding the research as a whole: The collaborator samples originated in the United States, Italy and Spain and spanned the acute and convalescent phases of COVID-19. The repertoires were released in a freely available public database meant as a resource for research on the immune response to SARS-CoV-2. The material from the prospective study consisted of cDNA or gDNA derived from T cells, B-cell-depleted T cells, or PBMCs. Where HLA class I and class II types were available, the types were taken from metadata supplied by the sample provider, not from assay-based typing. Deeply sampled blood TCRbeta repertoires from subjects exposed to, actively infected with, or recovered from COVID-19 were included in the dataset. The samples were drawn from two sources: the first 160 participants of the ongoing ImmuneRACE study, and 1,000 to 1,500 subjects contributed by 6 global collaborators. The sample metadata nearly always contained a de-identified subject ID, COVID-19 status, age in years and sex. The paper as a whole reports these results and caveats: The quantity of clinical and demographic metadata differed by source and by participant and was supplied without curation.

The germline V gene supplies CDR1 SGHRS and CDR2 YFSETQ. The CDR3 runs 15 residues from the cysteine to the phenylalanine. Kept here is only the CDR3 DNA, which spans 45 bases and is read in frame from base 1. Trimming removed 7 bases from V and 4 bases from J; the gene matches leave 12 bases unexplained. Collaborating institutions collected whole blood in K2EDTA tubes following their own protocols. For TCRbeta analysis, collaborators shipped samples as frozen whole blood, isolated PBMCs, or DNA extracted from either of those sample types. Points on this clone: Its antigen remains undetermined. No base quality values were provided; no much bigger clone lies one nucleotide off.

TCRbeta CDR3 regions were amplified from genomic DNA by means of the immunoSEQ Assay, a bias-controlled multiplex PCR. The authors' analysis ran thus. Nucleated cell counts per sample were estimated from amplification of reference gene primers within the assay. To quantify the absolute abundance of each unique TCRbeta CDR3 rearrangement, sequence reads were collapsed and filtered. For each sample, productive Simpson clonality was calculated as the square root of Simpson's diversity index across productive rearrangements. The clones in this table, taken by TCRdb from immuneACCESS, are in-frame only. Not every clone is retained; where verified, under half of the shortfall comes from an unresolved V gene, and the cause of the rest is unknown. Clone size and the V and J calls come from that table; the DNA yielded D and trimming. The sample table holds over 50,000 clones, of which around 86% were seen once. The ten largest clones capture about 14% of the sample.

The TCR was taken from a human donor in a cohort sampled during active COVID-19. The chain is assembled from TRBV5-1 and TRBJ2-7; 9 junctional bases match TRBD2. Sequencing used peripheral blood. The DNA reads TGCGCCAGCGGCACCCTTAGCGGGAGCGGTTACGAGCAGTACTTC. This sequence encodes CASGTLSGSGYEQYF. The full variable domain, completed from the reference TRBV5-1 and TRBJ2-7 proteins outside the CDR3, reads KAGVTQTPRYLIKTRGQQVTLSCSPISGHRSVSWYQQTPGQGLQFLFEYFSETQRNKGNFPGRFSGRQFSNSRSEMNVSTLELGDSALYLCASGTLSGSGYEQYFGPGTRLTVT.